This record looks at one TCR beta chain sequence and its context. As yet, its antigen is unknown. This CDR3 is built from 16 residues. Germline V CDR1 and CDR2: LNHNV, YYDKDF (reference sequence). V was shortened by 0 bases and J by 3 bases, with 11 bases between the two germline ends. This table comes from immunoSEQ multiplex PCR, and its TCRdb copy is limited to in-frame clones, with some not included. The sample lists around 52,000 clones, over 90% occurring once. This entry is derived from a study of cytomegalovirus exposure and HLA in healthy donors. At the level of the study: The platform used for the 120 or so validation repertoires matched that of the 650 to 750 first-cohort repertoires, a later analysis reported.

Study-wide results and limits: The study found most TCR sequences rare, yet found some public TCRs in many donors. Associated with cytomegalovirus, according to the listing, were 150 to 200 TCR beta chains.

The sequence came from a woman under 30 in good health and CMV-seronegative. The sequencing sample was made of PBMCs. The V gene is TRBV15, the J gene TRBJ2-2; the D gene is possibly TRBD1 (5 bases). CDR3: CATSRDYSRDTGELFF. The CDR3 DNA reads as TGTGCCACCAGCAGAGATTATAGCAGGGACACCGGGGAGCTGTTTTTT. Drawing the rest from reference TRBV15 and TRBJ2-2, the complete variable domain is DAMVIQNPRYQVTQFGKPVTLSCSQTLNHNVMYWYQQKSSQAPKLLFHYYDKDFNNEADTPDNFQSRRPNTSFCFLDIRSPGLGDTAMYLCATSRDYSRDTGELFFGEGSRLTVL.